This is a list of T cell receptor beta chains from one sample in a study of control samples from healthy donors and cancer patients. TCRdb keeps only in-frame clones here, not all; method: immunoSEQ multiplex PCR. The sample comprises around 50,000 clones, less than 95% of which are singletons, and about 0.99% rests with the top ten. What was sequenced was PBMCs. The source of these receptors is a man between 25 and 39 years old with colorectal cancer. CDR3s include the opening cysteine and the closing phenylalanine or tryptophan. The order of the fields is D gene, clone size, J gene, V gene, CDR3 protein, CDR3 DNA. The D gene is left open where the match is weak. Some rows have no size entry. The others give once, few or many, or a class for an expanded clone.

>TRBD2|once|TRBJ2-2|TRBV4-3
CASRLGLAANTGELFF
TGCGCCAGCAGACTGGGACTAGCGGCAAACACCGGGGAGCTGTTTTTT
>.|.|TRBJ2-3|TRBV7-8
CASSSGTQNTDTQYF
TGTGCCAGCAGCTCCGGGACTCAAAACACAGATACGCAGTATTTT
>TRBD2|once|TRBJ2-7|TRBV6-2/TRBV6-3
CASSYRLAGTYEQYF
TGTGCCAGCAGTTACCGACTAGCGGGGACCTACGAGCAGTACTTC
>.|.|TRBJ1-6|TRBV27
CASSLHQGSYNSPLHF
TGTGCCAGCAGTTTACACCAGGGTTCCTATAATTCACCCCTCCACTTT
>.|.|TRBJ1-2|TRBV3-1/TRBV3-2
CASSQVGQVGYGYTF
TGTGCCAGCAGCCAAGTGGGACAAGTTGGGTATGGCTACACCTTC
>.|.|TRBJ1-2|TRBV12-3/TRBV12-4
CASSPQGSHGYTF
TGTGCCAGCAGTCCTCAGGGGAGCCATGGCTACACCTTC
>TRBD1|.|TRBJ1-3|TRBV5-4
CASSRPGTDGNTIYF
TGTGCCAGCAGTCGTCCTGGGACAGACGGAAACACCATATATTTT
>.|few|TRBJ2-3|TRBV5-6
CASSSIQLWGTDTQYF
TGTGCCAGCAGCTCGATACAGCTCTGGGGGACAGATACGCAGTATTTT
>.|.|TRBJ2-1|TRBV15
CATSREPTLVYNEQFF
TGTGCCACCAGCAGAGAGCCCACCCTAGTATACAATGAGCAGTTCTTC
>.|.|TRBJ1-6|TRBV7-9
CASSLNTAGVPLHF
TGTGCCAGCAGCTTAAATACGGCCGGGGTGCCCCTCCACTTT
>.|.|TRBJ2-7|TRBV7-6
CASSRRGGGSGSYEQYF
TGTGCCAGCAGCCGCCGGGGAGGGGGGAGCGGCTCCTACGAGCAGTACTTC
>.|.|TRBJ1-2|TRBV12-3/TRBV12-4
CASSFGDYGYTF
TGTGCCAGCAGTTTTGGGGACTATGGCTACACCTTC
>.|.|TRBJ2-1|TRBV27
CASSWTPYNEQFF
TGTGCCAGCAGTTGGACCCCGTACAATGAGCAGTTCTTC
>TRBD1|.|TRBJ1-1|TRBV3-1/TRBV3-2
CASSPRQGGAFF
TGTGCCAGCAGCCCTAGACAGGGAGGGGCTTTCTTT
>.|.|TRBJ2-7|TRBV27
CASSSLRPYSLWEQYF
TGTGCCAGCAGTTCTCTAAGACCCTACTCCCTCTGGGAGCAGTACTTC
>TRBD1|.|TRBJ1-5|TRBV19
CASSIPAEGAPLRSNQPQHF
TGTGCCAGTAGTATCCCGGCAGAGGGGGCCCCCTTAAGGAGCAATCAGCCCCAGCATTTT
>TRBD1|.|TRBJ1-6|TRBV7-2
CASSLGGTGPFNSPLHF
TGTGCCAGCAGCCTAGGAGGGACAGGGCCTTTTAATTCACCCCTCCACTTT
>.|.|TRBJ1-2|TRBV19
CASSPPPGPRQNYGYTF
TGTGCCAGTAGTCCTCCCCCCGGGCCCCGCCAAAATTATGGCTACACCTTC
>TRBD1|.|TRBJ1-5|TRBV14
CASSQVGGQGAGQPQHF
TGTGCCAGCAGCCAGGTTGGGGGGCAGGGGGCAGGACAGCCCCAGCATTTT
>.|once|TRBJ2-1|TRBV4-1
CASSPRGPSEMQFF
TGCGCCAGCAGCCCGAGGGGACCCTCAGAGATGCAGTTCTTC
>TRBD1|.|TRBJ1-1|TRBV6-2/TRBV6-3
CASSGQVNTEAFF
TGTGCCAGCAGTGGACAGGTAAACACTGAAGCTTTCTTT
>.|.|TRBJ2-3|TRBV6-5
CASSYDQHTDTQYF
TGTGCCAGCAGTTACGATCAACACACAGATACGCAGTATTTT
>TRBD1|.|TRBJ1-1|TRBV19
CASSRPSGTGKAEAFF
TGTGCCAGTAGCAGACCCTCCGGGACAGGGAAGGCTGAAGCTTTCTTT
>TRBD2|.|TRBJ2-3|TRBV3-1/TRBV3-2
CASSRTPSGVRTDTQYF
TGTGCCAGCAGCCGAACCCCTAGCGGGGTACGCACAGATACGCAGTATTTT
>.|.|TRBJ1-3|TRBV5-6
CASSLNTGGGNTIYF
TGTGCCAGCAGCTTGAATACAGGTGGTGGAAACACCATATATTTT
>.|.|TRBJ1-1|TRBV5-6
CASSYDLQGRGYTEAFF
TGTGCCAGCAGCTACGACTTACAGGGCCGGGGGTACACTGAAGCTTTCTTT
>.|.|TRBJ2-4|TRBV5-6
CASSSWRAGGENIQYF
TGTGCCAGCAGCTCCTGGAGGGCGGGTGGCGAAAACATTCAGTACTTC
>.|once|TRBJ2-6|TRBV19
CASSIDPGSGANVLTF
TGTGCCAGTAGTATAGACCCGGGCTCTGGGGCCAACGTCCTGACTTTC
>.|.|TRBJ2-4|TRBV6-2/TRBV6-3
CASSRQNKNIQYF
TGTGCCAGCAGTCGACAGAACAAAAACATTCAGTACTTC
>.|.|TRBJ1-1|TRBV30
CACLDALSPGGAEAFF
TGTGCCTGCCTAGACGCCCTTTCACCGGGCGGCGCTGAAGCTTTCTTT
>TRBD1|.|TRBJ1-1|TRBV23-1
CASSQETGGTEAFF
TGCGCCAGCAGTCAAGAGACAGGGGGCACTGAAGCTTTCTTT
>.|once|TRBJ2-7|TRBV29-1
CSVEEVTPYEQYF
TGCAGCGTTGAAGAAGTGACTCCCTACGAGCAGTACTTC
>.|.|TRBJ1-4|TRBV5-6
CASSSANIRGKLFF
TGTGCCAGCAGCTCCGCGAACATACGAGGGAAACTGTTTTTT
>.|.|TRBJ2-3|TRBV3-1/TRBV3-2
CASSPGLIGGTSTDTQYF
TGTGCCAGCAGCCCCGGCCTTATCGGGGGAACTAGCACAGATACGCAGTATTTT
>TRBD2|.|TRBJ2-1|TRBV19
CASSILADEQFF
TGTGCCAGTAGTATACTAGCGGATGAGCAGTTCTTC
>TRBD1|.|TRBJ1-5|TRBV6-2/TRBV6-3
CASSRPGTGTFNQPQHF
TGTGCCAGCAGTAGACCCGGGACAGGGACTTTTAATCAGCCCCAGCATTTT
>TRBD1|.|TRBJ2-1|TRBV29-1
CSATDRVGTYNEQFF
TGCAGCGCTACCGACAGGGTTGGAACCTACAATGAGCAGTTCTTC
>TRBD1|.|TRBJ1-1|TRBV10-2
CASSDFLGQAEGTEAFF
TGCGCCAGCAGTGATTTTTTAGGACAGGCCGAGGGGACTGAAGCTTTCTTT
>.|.|TRBJ2-6|TRBV6-5
CASSYGWTGANVLTF
TGTGCCAGCAGTTACGGATGGACTGGGGCCAACGTCCTGACTTTC
>.|.|TRBJ1-4|TRBV5-5
CASSFSTGILEKLFF
TGTGCCAGCAGCTTTTCGACAGGCATTCTTGAAAAACTGTTTTTT
>TRBD1|.|TRBJ1-2|TRBV6-6
CASSISQGDYGYTF
TGTGCCAGCAGTATATCCCAGGGGGACTATGGCTACACCTTC
>.|once|TRBJ2-2|TRBV11-3
CASSPHLRQGGGELFF
TGTGCCAGCAGCCCCCACCTAAGGCAGGGGGGAGGGGAGCTGTTTTTT
>TRBD1|.|TRBJ1-2|TRBV6-5
CASRLQGAPGYTF
TGTGCCAGCAGATTACAGGGGGCGCCTGGCTACACCTTC
>.|once|TRBJ2-1|TRBV20-1
CSASVDEQFF
TGCAGTGCTAGTGTCGATGAGCAGTTCTTC
>.|once|TRBJ2-1|TRBV6-5
CASQLGLILDNEQFF
TGTGCCAGCCAACTTGGACTAATCCTCGACAATGAGCAGTTCTTC
>TRBD2|.|TRBJ2-1|TRBV24-1
CATSDLPWASGGVHEQFF
TGTGCCACCAGTGATTTGCCTTGGGCTAGCGGGGGAGTGCATGAGCAGTTCTTC
>TRBD1|.|TRBJ1-1|TRBV27
CASSLRDSLNTEAFF
TGTGCCAGCAGTTTAAGGGACAGCCTAAACACTGAAGCTTTCTTT
>TRBD1|.|TRBJ2-5|TRBV18
CASCRDRFVQETQYF
TGTGCCAGCTGCCGGGACAGGTTCGTTCAAGAGACCCAGTACTTC
>TRBD1|.|TRBJ2-7|TRBV7-6
CASSLHPGQGAYEQYF
TGTGCCAGCAGCTTGCACCCGGGACAGGGAGCCTACGAGCAGTACTTC
>.|once|TRBJ2-1|TRBV4-3
CASSQEGWEYNEQFF
TGCGCCAGCAGCCAGGAGGGGTGGGAGTACAATGAGCAGTTCTTC
>TRBD1|.|TRBJ2-5|TRBV6-6
CASRTGLGSGETQYF
TGTGCCAGCAGGACAGGGTTGGGTAGTGGAGAGACCCAGTACTTC
>.|.|TRBJ1-6|TRBV7-2
CAGSQGLNSPLHF
TGTGCCGGCAGCCAAGGGCTAAATTCACCCCTCCACTTT
>.|once|TRBJ2-4|TRBV14
CASSQQENIQYF
TGTGCCAGCAGCCAGCAGGAAAACATTCAGTACTTC